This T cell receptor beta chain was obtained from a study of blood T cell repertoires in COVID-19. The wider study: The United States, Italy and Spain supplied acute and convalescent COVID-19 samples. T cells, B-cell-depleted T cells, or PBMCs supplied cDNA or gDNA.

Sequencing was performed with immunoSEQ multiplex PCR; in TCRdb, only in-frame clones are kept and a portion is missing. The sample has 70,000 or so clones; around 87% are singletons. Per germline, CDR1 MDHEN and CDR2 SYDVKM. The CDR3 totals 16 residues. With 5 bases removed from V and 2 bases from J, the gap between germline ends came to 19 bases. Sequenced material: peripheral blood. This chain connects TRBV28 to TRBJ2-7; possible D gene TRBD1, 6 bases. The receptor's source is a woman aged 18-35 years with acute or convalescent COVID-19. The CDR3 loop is CASSSPYTGNAYEQYF. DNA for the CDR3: TGTGCCAGCAGTAGCCCATACACAGGGAATGCCTACGAGCAGTACTTC.